This T cell receptor (beta chain) emerged from a study of T-cell memory formation after mild COVID-19. Constant-segment primers served in 5'RACE that generated TCR alpha and TCR beta cDNA libraries bearing sample barcodes and UMIs. TCRdb recomputed calls from the 5' RACE reads with MiXCR, one row per CDR3 protein. The sample lists 100,000 to 140,000 distinct CDR3 sequences; approximately 15% were seen once. To note about this clonotype: The antigen is not known.

Germline V gene lookup returns CDR1 ENHRY and CDR2 SYGVKD. The CDR3 extends over 13 amino acids. Trimming removed 3 bases from V and 3 bases from J, with 6 bases in between. Findings of the study overall: Most CD4+ clones that shrank were in CM and EM, while CD8+ ones turned up in EMRA. A balance of CD4 and CD8 characterized clones contracting day 15 to 85, whereas later expanders leaned CD4+. Pre-infection memory contained some responding clones, which suggested that cross-reactive memory had joined.

The TCR was taken from a man younger than 35 who had mild COVID-19 (a few samples of this study predate the infection). Cell type and time point are not known. The chain joins TRBV10-3 to TRBJ1-5, with D unclear. The sequencing input was PBMCs or a T cell subset sorted from them (not recorded which). The CDR3 region is CAISDSYNQPQHF. CDR3 nucleotide sequence: TGTGCCATCAGTGACAGTTACAATCAGCCCCAGCATTTT.